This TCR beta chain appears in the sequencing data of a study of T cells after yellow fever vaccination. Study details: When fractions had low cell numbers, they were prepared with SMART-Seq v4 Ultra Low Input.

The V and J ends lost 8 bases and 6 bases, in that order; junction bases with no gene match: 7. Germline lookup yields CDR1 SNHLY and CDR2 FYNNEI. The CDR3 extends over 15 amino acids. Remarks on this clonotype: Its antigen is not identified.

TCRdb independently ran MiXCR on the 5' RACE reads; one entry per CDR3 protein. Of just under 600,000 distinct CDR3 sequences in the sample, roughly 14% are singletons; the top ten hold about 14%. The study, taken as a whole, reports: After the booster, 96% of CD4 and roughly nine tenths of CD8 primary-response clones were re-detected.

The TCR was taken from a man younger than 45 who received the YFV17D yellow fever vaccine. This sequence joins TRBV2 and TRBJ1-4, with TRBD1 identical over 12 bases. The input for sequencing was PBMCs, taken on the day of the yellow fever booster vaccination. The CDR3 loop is CASRDRGRLYEKLFF. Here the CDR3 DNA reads TGTGCCAGCCGGGACAGGGGGCGATTATATGAAAAACTGTTTTTT.